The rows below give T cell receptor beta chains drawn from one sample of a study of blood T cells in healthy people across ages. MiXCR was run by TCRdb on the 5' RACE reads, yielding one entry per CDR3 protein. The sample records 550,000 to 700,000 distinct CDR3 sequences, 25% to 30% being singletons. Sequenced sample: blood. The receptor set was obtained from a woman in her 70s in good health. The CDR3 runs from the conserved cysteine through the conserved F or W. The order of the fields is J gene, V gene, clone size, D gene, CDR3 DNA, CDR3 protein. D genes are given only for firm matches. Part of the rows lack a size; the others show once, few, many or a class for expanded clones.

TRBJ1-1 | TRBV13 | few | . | TGTGCCAGCAGCTTGAGGCGCTCAGCTCAAAGGGACGCTGAAGCTTTCTTT | CASSLRRSAQRDAEAFF
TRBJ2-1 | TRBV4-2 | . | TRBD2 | TGTGCCAGTAGCCAAGGAGCAGCGGGGGACCTCATTGAGCAGTTCTTC | CASSQGAAGDLIEQFF
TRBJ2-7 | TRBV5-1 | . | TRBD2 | TGCGCCAGCAGCTTGCTGCCGAGGACTAGCGGAGAACAAGGTGTGCAGTACTTC | CASSLLPRTSGEQGVQYF
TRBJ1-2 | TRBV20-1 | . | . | TGCAGTGCTACTACCGACAGGAGCTATGGCTACACCTTC | CSATTDRSYGYTF
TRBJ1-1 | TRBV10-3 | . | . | TGTGCCATCAGTGACCAGCGAAGGGTGGAAGCTTTCTTT | CAISDQRRVEAFF
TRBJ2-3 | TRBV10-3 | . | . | TGTGCCATCAGTGAGGAGAGGTCGGCGCAGTATTTT | CAISEERSAQYF
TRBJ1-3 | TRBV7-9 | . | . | TGTGCCAGCAGCTTCAGGGCAGGGGACTTGCGAGGAAACACCATATATTTT | CASSFRAGDLRGNTIYF
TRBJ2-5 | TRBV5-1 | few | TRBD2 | TGCGCCAGCAGCCCGGGACTAGCGGGCTCCGGGGAGACCCAGTACTTC | CASSPGLAGSGETQYF
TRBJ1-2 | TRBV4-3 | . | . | TGCGCCAGCAGCCAAATAAGGGACACTTATGGCTACACCTTC | CASSQIRDTYGYTF
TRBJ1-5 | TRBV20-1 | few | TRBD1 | TGCAGTGTGGCAGGGGGGAGTCAGCCCCAGCATTTT | CSVAGGSQPQHF
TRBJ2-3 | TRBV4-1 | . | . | TGCGCCAGCAGCCAAGTCTGGCCTAGTGAAGCAGATACGCAGTATTTT | CASSQVWPSEADTQYF
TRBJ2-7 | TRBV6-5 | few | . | TGTGCCAGCAGTTACCTCAGGACCTCCGATTTGAACGAGCAGTACTTC | CASSYLRTSDLNEQYF
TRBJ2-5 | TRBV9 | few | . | TGTGCCAGCAGCCCCACCGCAGGGATCGGGCAAGAGACCCAGTACTTC | CASSPTAGIGQETQYF
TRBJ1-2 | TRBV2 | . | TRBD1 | TGTGCCAGCAGTGTTATAGGGACAGGGGCCTATGGCTACACCTTC | CASSVIGTGAYGYTF
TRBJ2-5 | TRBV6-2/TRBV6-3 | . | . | TGTGCCAGCAGTTTAATAGGCGACACAGAGACCCAGTACTTC | CASSLIGDTETQYF
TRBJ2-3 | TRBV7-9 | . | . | TGTGCCAGCACCGTCGGCAGCACAGATACGCAGTATTTT | CASTVGSTDTQYF
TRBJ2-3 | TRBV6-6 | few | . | TGTGCCAGCAGTTACTCACAGGGTGGCACAGATACGCAGTATTTT | CASSYSQGGTDTQYF
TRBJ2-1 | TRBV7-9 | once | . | TGTGCCAGCAGCTTACTTCTGGGCCAGTCCTACAATGAGCAGTTCTTC | CASSLLLGQSYNEQFF
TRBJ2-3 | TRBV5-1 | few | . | TGCGCCAGCAGCTTGGAACTCACAGATACGCAGTATTTT | CASSLELTDTQYF
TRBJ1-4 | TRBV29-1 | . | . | TGCAGCGTTGTGACGGTCAATGAAAAACTGTTTTTT | CSVVTVNEKLFF
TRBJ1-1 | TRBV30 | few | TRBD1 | TGTGCCGGACGGGACAGGGAGAACACTGAAGCTTTCTTT | CAGRDRENTEAFF
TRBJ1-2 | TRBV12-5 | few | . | TGTGCTAGTGGTTTGTCAACTGGGAGCTACACCTTC | CASGLSTGSYTF